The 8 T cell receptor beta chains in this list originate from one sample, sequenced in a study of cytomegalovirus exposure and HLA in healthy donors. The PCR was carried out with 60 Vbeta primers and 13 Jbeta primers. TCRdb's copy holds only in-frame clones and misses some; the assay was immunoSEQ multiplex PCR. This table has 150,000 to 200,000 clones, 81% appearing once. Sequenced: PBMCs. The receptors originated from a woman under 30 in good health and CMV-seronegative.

CDR3 nucleotide sequence: TGCAGCGTTGAAGAAGGAGGTCAGCCCCAGCATTTT. This sequence encodes CSVEEGGQPQHF. V usage is TRBV29-1 and J usage is TRBJ1-5; unclear D gene. The CDR3 is 12 amino acids. The ends were cut back, 0 bases at V and 6 bases at J, with 6 bases in the middle. From germline, CDR1 is SQVTM and CDR2 ANQGSEA. The complete variable domain, with remaining parts taken from reference TRBV29-1 and TRBJ1-5, reads SAVISQKPSRDICQRGTSLTIQCQVDSQVTMMFWYRQQPGQSLTLIATANQGSEATYESGFVIDKFPISRPNLTFSTLTVSNMSPEDSSIYLCSVEEGGQPQHFGDGTRLSIL.

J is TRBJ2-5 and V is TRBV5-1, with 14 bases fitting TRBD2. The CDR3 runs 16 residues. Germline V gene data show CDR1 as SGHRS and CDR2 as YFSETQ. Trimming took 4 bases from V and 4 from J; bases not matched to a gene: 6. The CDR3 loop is CASSAGLAGVGETQYF. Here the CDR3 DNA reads TGCGCCAGCAGCGCGGGACTAGCGGGAGTCGGAGAGACCCAGTACTTC.

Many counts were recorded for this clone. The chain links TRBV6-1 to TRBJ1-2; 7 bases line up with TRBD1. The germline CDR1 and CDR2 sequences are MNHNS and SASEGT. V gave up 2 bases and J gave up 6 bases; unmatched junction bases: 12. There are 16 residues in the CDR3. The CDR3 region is CASSEFTGQMVHGYTF. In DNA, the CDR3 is TGTGCCAGCAGTGAATTCACGGGACAGATGGTTCATGGCTACACCTTC.

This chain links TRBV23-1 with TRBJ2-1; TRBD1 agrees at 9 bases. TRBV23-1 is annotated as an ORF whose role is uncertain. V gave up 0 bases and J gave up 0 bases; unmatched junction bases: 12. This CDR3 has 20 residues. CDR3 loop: CASSQSIGQGTKSSYNEQFF. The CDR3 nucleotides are TGCGCCAGCAGTCAATCGATCGGACAGGGGACCAAGAGCTCCTACAATGAGCAGTTCTTC.

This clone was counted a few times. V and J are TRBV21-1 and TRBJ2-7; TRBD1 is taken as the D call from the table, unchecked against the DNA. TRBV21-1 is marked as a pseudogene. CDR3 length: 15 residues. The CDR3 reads CASSPGTGYSYEQYF. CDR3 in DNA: TGTGCCAGCAGCCCCGGGACAGGGTATTCCTACGAGCAGTACTTC.

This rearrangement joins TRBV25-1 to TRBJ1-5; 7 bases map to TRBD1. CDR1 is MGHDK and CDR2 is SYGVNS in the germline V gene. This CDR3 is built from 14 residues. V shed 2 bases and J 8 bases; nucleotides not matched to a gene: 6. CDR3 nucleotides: TGTGCCAGCAGTGAACCGGACAGGCGGAAGCCCCAGCATTTT. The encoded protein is CASSEPDRRKPQHF. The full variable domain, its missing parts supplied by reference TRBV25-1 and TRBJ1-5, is EADIYQTPRYLVIGTGKKITLECSQTMGHDKMYWYQQDPGMELHLIHYSYGVNSTEKGDLSSESTVSRIRTEHFPLTLESARPSHTSQYLCASSEPDRRKPQHFGDGTRLSIL.

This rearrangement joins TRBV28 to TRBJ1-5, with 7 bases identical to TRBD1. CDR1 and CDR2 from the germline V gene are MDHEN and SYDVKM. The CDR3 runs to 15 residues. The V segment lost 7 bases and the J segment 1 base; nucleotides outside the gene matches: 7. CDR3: CASILRQGSNQPQHF. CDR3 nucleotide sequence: TGTGCCAGCATATTAAGACAGGGAAGCAATCAGCCCCAGCATTTT.

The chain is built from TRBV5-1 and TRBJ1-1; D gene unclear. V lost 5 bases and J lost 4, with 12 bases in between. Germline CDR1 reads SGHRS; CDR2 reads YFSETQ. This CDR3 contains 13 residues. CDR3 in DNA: TGCGCCAGCAGTTTACATGGGAGCACTGAAGCTTTCTTT. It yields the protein CASSLHGSTEAFF.